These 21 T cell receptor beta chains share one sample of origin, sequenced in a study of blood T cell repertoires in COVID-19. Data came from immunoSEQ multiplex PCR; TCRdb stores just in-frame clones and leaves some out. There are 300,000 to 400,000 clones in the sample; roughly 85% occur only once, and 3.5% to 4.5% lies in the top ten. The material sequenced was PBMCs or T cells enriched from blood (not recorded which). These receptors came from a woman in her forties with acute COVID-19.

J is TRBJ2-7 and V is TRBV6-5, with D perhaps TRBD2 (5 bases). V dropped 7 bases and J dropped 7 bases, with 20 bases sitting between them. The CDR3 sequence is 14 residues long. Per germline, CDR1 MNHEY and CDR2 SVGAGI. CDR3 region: CASTEGLGVGEQYF. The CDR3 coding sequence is TGTGCCAGCACCGAGGGCCTTGGAGTAGGAGAGCAGTACTTC.

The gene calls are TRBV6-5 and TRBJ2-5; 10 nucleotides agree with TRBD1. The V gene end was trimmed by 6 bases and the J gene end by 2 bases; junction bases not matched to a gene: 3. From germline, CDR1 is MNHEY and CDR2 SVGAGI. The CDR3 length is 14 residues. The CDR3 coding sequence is TGTGCCAGCAGCAGGACAGGGGGGCAAGAGACCCAGTACTTC. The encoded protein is CASSRTGGQETQYF.

The CDR3, as DNA: TGTGCCACATCTACGAACACTGAAGCTTTCTTT. Translated, it gives CATSTNTEAFF. The rearrangement uses TRBV7-8 and TRBJ1-1; D is ambiguous. From germline, CDR1 is SGHVS and CDR2 FQNEAQ. Deletions cut 10 bases from V and 1 base from J, with 7 bases between. The CDR3 spans 11 residues. Filled out from reference TRBV7-8 and TRBJ1-1, the complete variable domain reads GAGVSQSPRYKVAKRGQDVALRCDPISGHVSLFWYQQALGQGPEFLTYFQNEAQLDKSGLPSDRFFAERPEGSVSTLKIQRTQQEDSAVYLCATSTNTEAFFGQGTRLTVV.

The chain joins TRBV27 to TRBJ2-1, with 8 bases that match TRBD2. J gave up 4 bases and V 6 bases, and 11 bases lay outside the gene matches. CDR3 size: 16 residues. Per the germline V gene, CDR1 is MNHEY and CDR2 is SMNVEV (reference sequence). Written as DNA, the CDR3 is TGTGCCAGCAGCTTTTATGTGGTAGCGGGGTACAATGAGCAGTTCTTC. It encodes CASSFYVVAGYNEQFF.

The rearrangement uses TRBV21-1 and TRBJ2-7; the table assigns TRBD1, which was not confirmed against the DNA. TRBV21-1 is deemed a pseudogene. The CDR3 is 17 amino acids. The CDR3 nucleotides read TGTGCCAGCAGCAAGAAAGGATACAGGGTCCACCTACATGAGCAGTACTTC. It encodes CASSKKGYRVHLHEQYF.

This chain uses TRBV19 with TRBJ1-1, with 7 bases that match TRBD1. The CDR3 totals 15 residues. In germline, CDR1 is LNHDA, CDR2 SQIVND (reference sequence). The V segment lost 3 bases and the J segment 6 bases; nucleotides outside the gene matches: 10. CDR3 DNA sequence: TGTGCCAGTAGTATCGCCCCAGGGGGTGAGGCTGAAGCTTTCTTT. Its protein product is CASSIAPGGEAEAFF.

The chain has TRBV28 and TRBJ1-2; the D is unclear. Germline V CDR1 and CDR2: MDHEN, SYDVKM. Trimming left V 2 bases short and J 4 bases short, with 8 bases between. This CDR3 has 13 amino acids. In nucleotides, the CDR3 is TGTGCCAGCAGTTTACGACACCTCTATGGCTACACCTTC. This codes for CASSLRHLYGYTF.

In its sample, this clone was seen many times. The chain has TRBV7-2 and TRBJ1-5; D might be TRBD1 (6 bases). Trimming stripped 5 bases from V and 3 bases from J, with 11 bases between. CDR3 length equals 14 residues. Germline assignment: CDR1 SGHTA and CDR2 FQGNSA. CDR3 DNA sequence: TGTGCCAGCAGCAAACAGGGAGTCAATCAGCCCCAGCATTTT. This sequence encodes CASSKQGVNQPQHF. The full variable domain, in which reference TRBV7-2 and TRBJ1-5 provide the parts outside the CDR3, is GAGVSQSPSNKVTEKGKDVELRCDPISGHTALYWYRQSLGQGLEFLIYFQGNSAPDKSGLPSDRFSAERTGGSVSTLTIQRTQQEDSAVYLCASSKQGVNQPQHFGDGTRLSIL.

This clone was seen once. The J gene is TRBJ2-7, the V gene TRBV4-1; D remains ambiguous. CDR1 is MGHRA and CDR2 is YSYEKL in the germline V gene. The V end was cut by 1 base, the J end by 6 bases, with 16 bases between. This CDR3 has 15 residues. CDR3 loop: CASSQVTGGQVEQYF. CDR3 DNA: TGCGCCAGCAGCCAAGTGACGGGTGGTCAAGTCGAGCAGTACTTC.

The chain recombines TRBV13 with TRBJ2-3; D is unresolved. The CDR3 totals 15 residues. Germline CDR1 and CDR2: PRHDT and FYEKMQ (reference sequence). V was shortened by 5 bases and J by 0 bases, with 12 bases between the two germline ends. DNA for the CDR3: TGTGCCAGCAGCCACTATCGGGTTAGCACAGATACGCAGTATTTT. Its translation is CASSHYRVSTDTQYF.

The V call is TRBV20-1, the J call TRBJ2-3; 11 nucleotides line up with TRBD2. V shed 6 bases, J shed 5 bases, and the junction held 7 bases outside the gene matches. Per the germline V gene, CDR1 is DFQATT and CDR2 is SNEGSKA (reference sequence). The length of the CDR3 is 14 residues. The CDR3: CSASSGGAGDTQYF. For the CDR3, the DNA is TGCAGTGCGAGTAGCGGGGGGGCGGGAGATACGCAGTATTTT.

CDR3 residues: CASTRDGGETQYF. The CDR3 bases are TGTGCCAGCACCAGGGATGGAGGGGAGACCCAGTACTTC. The V gene is TRBV2, the J gene TRBJ2-5; possible D gene TRBD2, 6 bases. Germline lookup yields CDR1 SNHLY and CDR2 FYNNEI. V was pared by 7 bases and J by 5 bases, with 14 bases between. The length of the CDR3 is 13 residues.

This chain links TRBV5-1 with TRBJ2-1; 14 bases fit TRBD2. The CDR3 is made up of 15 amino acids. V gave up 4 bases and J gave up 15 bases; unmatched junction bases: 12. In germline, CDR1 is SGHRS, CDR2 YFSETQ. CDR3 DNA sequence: TGCGCCAGCAGCGCGGGACTAGCGGGAGTCCTTCAGAGGTTCTTC. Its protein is CASSAGLAGVLQRFF.

This CDR3 is CASSLATEAFF. The CDR3 DNA reads as TGTGCCAGCAGTTTAGCGACAGAAGCTTTCTTT. J is TRBJ1-1 and V is TRBV12-3 or TRBV12-4; no clear D gene. This CDR3 contains 11 residues. With 0 bases removed from V and 8 bases from J, the gap between germline ends came to 4 bases.

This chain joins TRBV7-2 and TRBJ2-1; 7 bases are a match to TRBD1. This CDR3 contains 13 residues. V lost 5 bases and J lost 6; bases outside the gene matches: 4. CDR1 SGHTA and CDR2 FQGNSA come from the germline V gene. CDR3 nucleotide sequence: TGTGCCAGCAGCCTGACAGGGATCAATGAGCAGTTCTTC. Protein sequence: CASSLTGINEQFF.

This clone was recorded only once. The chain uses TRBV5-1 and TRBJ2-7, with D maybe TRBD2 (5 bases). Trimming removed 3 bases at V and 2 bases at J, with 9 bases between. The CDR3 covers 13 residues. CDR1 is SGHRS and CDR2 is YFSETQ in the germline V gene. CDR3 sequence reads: CASSSPGTYEQYF. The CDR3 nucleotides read TGCGCCAGCAGCTCACCCGGGACCTACGAGCAGTACTTC.

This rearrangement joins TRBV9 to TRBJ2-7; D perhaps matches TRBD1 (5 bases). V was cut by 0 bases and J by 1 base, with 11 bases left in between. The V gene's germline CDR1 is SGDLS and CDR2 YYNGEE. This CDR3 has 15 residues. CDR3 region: CASSVGPDSSYEQYF. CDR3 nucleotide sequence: TGTGCCAGCAGCGTAGGGCCTGACAGTTCCTACGAGCAGTACTTC.

CDR3 loop: CASSSIVGANTEAFF. CDR3 bases: TGTGCCAGCAGCTCCATAGTAGGGGCCAACACTGAAGCTTTCTTT. The rearrangement uses TRBV5-5 and TRBJ1-1; tentatively, D is TRBD1 (5 bases). Trimming took off 3 bases at V and 2 bases at J, with 14 bases between the two ends. This CDR3 has 15 amino acids. Germline loops: CDR1 SGHKS, CDR2 YYEKEE (reference sequence).

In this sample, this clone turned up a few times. CDR3 nucleotide sequence: TGTGCCAGCAGTTACGCCTCTAGGGGGCTCAACTATGGCTACACCTTC. Its protein is CASSYASRGLNYGYTF. The chain joins TRBV6-5 to TRBJ1-2; 7 bases align to TRBD1. V gave up 2 bases and J gave up 2 bases; unmatched junction bases: 8. The CDR3 runs 16 residues. Germline CDR1 and CDR2: MNHEY and SVGAGI.

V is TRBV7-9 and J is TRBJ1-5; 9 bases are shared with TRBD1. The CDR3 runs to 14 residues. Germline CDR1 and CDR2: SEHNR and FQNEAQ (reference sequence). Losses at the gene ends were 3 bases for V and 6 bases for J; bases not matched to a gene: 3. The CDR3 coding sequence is TGTGCCAGCAGCTTGCAGACAGGGGGTCAGCCCCAGCATTTT. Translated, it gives CASSLQTGGQPQHF.

The CDR3 DNA reads TGTGCCAGCAGTTGGACTAGCGGGAGAGTTAGTGAGCAGTTCTTC. Translated: CASSWTSGRVSEQFF. The gene calls are TRBV6-5 and TRBJ2-1; TRBD2 aligns across 13 bases. CDR3 size: 15 residues. CDR1 is MNHEY and CDR2 is SVGAGI in the germline V gene. J was trimmed by 9 bases and V by 4 bases; bases with no gene match: 6.